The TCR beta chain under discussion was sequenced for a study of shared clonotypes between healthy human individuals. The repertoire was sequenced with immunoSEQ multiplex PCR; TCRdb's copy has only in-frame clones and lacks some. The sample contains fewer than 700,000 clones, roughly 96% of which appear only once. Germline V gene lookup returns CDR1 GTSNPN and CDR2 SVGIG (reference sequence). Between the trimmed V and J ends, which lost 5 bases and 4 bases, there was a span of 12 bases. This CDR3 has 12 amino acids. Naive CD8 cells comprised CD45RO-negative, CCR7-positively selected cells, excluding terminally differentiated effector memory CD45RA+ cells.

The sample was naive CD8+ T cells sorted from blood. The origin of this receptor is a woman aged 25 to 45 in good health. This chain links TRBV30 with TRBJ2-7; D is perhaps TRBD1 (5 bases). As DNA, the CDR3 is TGTGCCTGGGGGGCCTCAGAATACGAGCAGTACTTC. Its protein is CAWGASEYEQYF.